A single sample is the source of the 17 T cell receptor beta chains below, sequenced in a study of response to subunit inactivated influenza vaccine. MiXCR, applied by TCRdb to the RT-PCR reads, yields one record per CDR3 protein. The sample holds approximately 520,000 distinct CDR3 sequences, 16% seen once. The starting material was CD4+ T cells sorted from PBMCs, obtained roughly 24 months after vaccination. The receptors stem from a man aged 50 to 69 who received an inactivated influenza vaccine.

This clonotype turned up a few times. J is TRBJ2-5 and V is TRBV20-1; D perhaps matches TRBD1 (6 bases). Germline V gives CDR1 DFQATT, CDR2 SNEGSKA (reference sequence). The CDR3 runs to 13 residues. V lost 4 bases and J lost 5, with 14 bases in between. Here the CDR3 reads CSATRGIGETQYF. Here the CDR3 DNA reads TGCAGTGCTACCAGGGGAATTGGGGAGACCCAGTACTTC.

This clonotype was counted between two and nine times. The chain has TRBV5-1 and TRBJ2-3, with TRBD2 matching 7 bases. Germline loops: CDR1 SGHRS, CDR2 YFSETQ. This CDR3 has 15 amino acids. V lost 2 bases, J lost 2 bases, and 5 bases stayed unmatched. Here the CDR3 reads CASSFSGGTTDTQYF. DNA of the CDR3: TGCGCCAGCAGCTTCTCGGGGGGTACCACAGATACGCAGTATTTT.

This chain joins TRBV5-1 and TRBJ1-3; the D gene is possibly TRBD1 (5 bases). Germline CDR1 SGHRS, CDR2 YFSETQ. This CDR3 region has 16 residues. Deletions cut 4 bases from V and 2 bases from J, with 16 bases between. The CDR3 DNA reads as TGCGCCAGCAGCCCCTGGGACCTAAGCACTGGAAACACCATATATTTT. This codes for CASSPWDLSTGNTIYF.

This clonotype was observed a few times. J is TRBJ2-7 and V is TRBV3-1, with 10 bases identical to TRBD2. V shed 4 bases and J 9 bases; nucleotides not matched to a gene: 9. Germline CDR1 and CDR2: LGHDT and YNNKEL (reference sequence). The CDR3 sequence is 14 residues long. The CDR3 bases are TGTGCCAGCAGCCGAGGACTAGCGGACGGATGGCAGTACTTC. Amino acids: CASSRGLADGWQYF.

In this sample, this clonotype turned up a few times. J is TRBJ2-7 and V is TRBV20-1, with a tentative D call TRBD2 (6 bases). The CDR3 totals 15 residues. Germline-derived CDR1 and CDR2 are DFQATT and SNEGSKA (reference sequence). The V and J ends lost 0 bases and 3 bases respectively, with 15 bases between them. CDR3 bases: TGCAGTGCTAGAGATCTGCGACCGGGGGTCTACGAGCAGTACTTC. It translates to CSARDLRPGVYEQYF.

The chain uses TRBV5-6 and TRBJ2-1; D possibly uses TRBD1 or TRBD2 (5 bases each). Germline CDR1 and CDR2: SGHDT and YYEEEE. This CDR3 has 14 amino acids. V was cut by 4 bases and J by 6 bases, with 14 bases left in between. The CDR3 loop is CASSPGTRCNEQFF. CDR3 sequence (DNA): TGTGCCAGCAGCCCCGGGACCCGCTGCAATGAGCAGTTCTTC.

The CDR3 here is CASSHGFQADTEAFF. In DNA, the CDR3 is TGCGCCAGCAGCCACGGGTTCCAAGCAGACACTGAAGCTTTCTTT. The chain links TRBV5-1 to TRBJ1-1; D remains ambiguous. Between the trimmed V and J ends, which lost 4 bases and 3 bases, there was a span of 16 bases. The germline CDR1 and CDR2 sequences are SGHRS and YFSETQ. The CDR3 runs 15 residues.

This chain connects TRBV7-2 to TRBJ1-1; 8 positions agree with TRBD1. In germline, CDR1 is SGHTA, CDR2 FQGNSA. With V trimmed by 2 bases and J by 6 bases, 8 bases remained unmatched. The CDR3 is 15 amino acids. DNA of the CDR3: TGTGCCAGCAGCTTAATGCCAGGGGGCAGGGCTGAAGCTTTCTTT. Protein product: CASSLMPGGRAEAFF.

This clonotype has more than one count but fewer than ten. This rearrangement joins TRBV28 to TRBJ2-4, with D unresolved. The V gene's germline CDR1 is MDHEN and CDR2 SYDVKM. The CDR3 is 14 residues long. V was shortened by 6 bases and J by 0 bases, with 9 bases between the two germline ends. The CDR3: CASSPLLAKNIQYF. In DNA form, the CDR3 reads TGTGCCAGCAGCCCTCTCTTAGCCAAAAACATTCAGTACTTC.

The rearrangement joins TRBV12-3 or TRBV12-4 to TRBJ1-6; D unresolved. The CDR3 covers 13 residues. V lost 5 bases and J lost 7, with 9 bases in between. CDR3 bases: TGTGCCAGCAGTCCCGCAGCGAATTCACCCCTCCACTTT. This encodes CASSPAANSPLHF.

This clonotype appeared many times. The rearrangement uses TRBV29-1 and TRBJ2-3; D gene uncertain. Deletions cut 1 base from V and 0 bases from J, with 11 bases between. CDR1 SQVTM and CDR2 ANQGSEA come from the germline V gene. This CDR3 region has 15 residues. The CDR3: CSVEVWTSSTDTQYF. The CDR3 nucleotides are TGCAGCGTTGAAGTCTGGACCTCTAGCACAGATACGCAGTATTTT.

This clonotype was observed a handful of times. The V call is TRBV29-1, the J call TRBJ2-7, with 7 positions matching TRBD2. This CDR3 comprises 13 residues. The V gene's germline CDR1 is SQVTM and CDR2 ANQGSEA. With V trimmed by 4 bases and J by 6 bases, 9 bases remained unmatched. CDR3 coding DNA: TGCAGCGTTGGGGAGCGGGGAAGGGGCGAGCAGTACTTC. Amino acid sequence: CSVGERGRGEQYF.

This clonotype was counted only a few times. The chain employs TRBV9 and TRBJ2-1; D could derive from TRBD1 or TRBD2 (5 bases each). V was cut by 0 bases and J by 4 bases, with 11 bases left in between. The CDR3 has 15 residues. Germline V gene lookup returns CDR1 SGDLS and CDR2 YYNGEE. The CDR3 nucleotides read TGTGCCAGCAGCGTAGATGGGGGTTTTTACAATGAGCAGTTCTTC. Protein product: CASSVDGGFYNEQFF.

The V gene is TRBV12-3 or TRBV12-4, the J gene TRBJ2-2; 9 positions match TRBD1. This CDR3 is built from 16 residues. Trimming at V came to 3 bases and at J to 6 bases, leaving 8 bases not matched to a gene. CDR3 region: CASSLGGQGRAGELFF. For the CDR3, the DNA is TGTGCCAGCAGTTTGGGAGGACAGGGGAGGGCCGGGGAGCTGTTTTTT.

This clonotype has ten or more counts. This rearrangement joins TRBV11-1 to TRBJ2-2; TRBD1 might be the D (6 bases). V lost 0 bases and J 3 bases, leaving 8 bases between the germline ends. Germline V gives CDR1 SGHAT, CDR2 FQDESV (reference sequence). The CDR3 sequence is 15 residues long. CDR3 nucleotide sequence: TGTGCCAGCAGCTTAGCGGGACACGACACCGGGGAGCTGTTTTTT. This gives the protein CASSLAGHDTGELFF.

This rearrangement joins TRBV5-6 to TRBJ1-1, with 7 bases aligning to TRBD1. V lost 2 bases and J lost 7; bases outside the gene matches: 8. Germline loops: CDR1 SGHDT, CDR2 YYEEEE. There are 14 residues in the CDR3. The CDR3 DNA follows: TGTGCCAGCAGCTTTAAGGGGGCGGGCGGTGAAGCTTTCTTT. Translating gives CASSFKGAGGEAFF.

This clonotype has just a few counts. This chain joins TRBV4-3 and TRBJ2-3; 9 bases are a match to TRBD2. There are 15 residues in the CDR3. Trimming cost V 4 bases and J 6 bases; bases outside gene matches: 8. From germline, CDR1 is LGHNA and CDR2 YSLEER. This CDR3 reads CASSPTSGPRDTQYF. The CDR3 nucleotides are TGCGCCAGCAGCCCGACTAGCGGCCCCAGGGATACGCAGTATTTT.